This T cell receptor (beta chain) is from a study of T-cell memory formation after mild COVID-19. TCRdb redid the calling of the 5' RACE reads with MiXCR, one entry per CDR3 protein. The sample has a few hundred thousand distinct CDR3 sequences; about 15% are singletons. From germline, CDR1 is ENHRY and CDR2 SYGVKD. The CDR3 has 12 residues. The ends were cut back, 6 bases at V and 4 bases at J, with 7 bases in the middle. This chain links TRBV10-3 with TRBJ2-1, with D perhaps matching TRBD1 (5 bases). What was sequenced was PBMCs or a T cell subset sorted from them (not recorded which). The TCR was taken from a man between 18 and 29 years old who had mild COVID-19 (a few samples of this study predate the infection). Cell type and time point are not known. CDR3 sequence reads: CAISQGYNEQFF. CDR3 DNA sequence: TGTGCCATCAGCCAGGGTTACAATGAGCAGTTCTTC.